Shown below are 18 T cell receptor beta chains from a single sample sequenced in a study of shared clonotypes between healthy human individuals. Positively selected for CCR7, the CD45RO-negative cells used as naive CD8 cells excluded terminally differentiated effector memory CD45RA+ cells. The assay was immunoSEQ multiplex PCR, and TCRdb's table has in-frame clones only and misses some. This sample yields around 700,000 clones, of which around 90% are seen a single time; roughly 22% belongs to the top ten. The sample comprised naive CD8+ T cells sorted from blood. These receptors came from a man aged 30-40 years in good health.

This chain uses TRBV30 with TRBJ2-1; D may be TRBD2 (5 bases). CDR1 and CDR2 (germline): GTSNPN, SVGIG (reference sequence). The CDR3 totals 12 residues. V lost 2 bases to trimming and J lost 8 bases, with 10 bases between them. The CDR3 spells CAWSNAGDEQFF. DNA for the CDR3: TGTGCCTGGAGTAACGCGGGTGATGAGCAGTTCTTC.

The chain links TRBV9 to TRBJ2-1; TRBD1 agrees at 7 bases. The CDR3 covers 15 residues. CDR1 is SGDLS, CDR2 YYNGEE, per germline. J gave up 4 bases and V 5 bases, and 9 bases lay outside the gene matches. The CDR3 DNA reads TGTGCCAGCAGTCCAGAGGGACAGCCGTACAATGAGCAGTTCTTC. This codes for CASSPEGQPYNEQFF.

For the CDR3, the DNA is TGTGCCAGCAGTTACAAACCCCAGGGGGCATGGGGCTACACCTTC. Translating gives CASSYKPQGAWGYTF. This chain links TRBV6-5 with TRBJ1-2; 8 bases align to TRBD1. The CDR3 spans 15 residues. V lost 2 bases to trimming and J lost 8 bases; unmatched junction nucleotides: 10. The germline gives CDR1 MNHEY, CDR2 SVGAGI.

This rearrangement joins TRBV5-1 to TRBJ2-7, with D maybe TRBD1 (5 bases). The CDR3 extends over 16 amino acids. CDR1 and CDR2 from the germline V gene are SGHRS and YFSETQ. The ends were cut back, 3 bases at V and 4 bases at J, with 20 bases in the middle. CDR3 sequence reads: CASSSFGQGVGYEQYF. As DNA, the CDR3 is TGCGCCAGCAGCTCCTTTGGGCAGGGCGTGGGATACGAGCAGTACTTC.

On this clone: This likely comes from a read error, as the CDR3 has no conserved phenylalanine or tryptophan at its end. It is unclear where the CDR3 begins or ends on the DNA, so no DNA is shown, and the CDR3 is as TCRdb lists it. The chain carries TRBV19 and TRBJ2-7; the DNA was not used to check the table's D call, TRBD2. The CDR3 has 8 amino acids, counting both end residues. Germline V gene lookup returns CDR1 LNHDA and CDR2 SQIVND (reference sequence). CDR3 sequence reads: CATTLGYL.

The chain carries TRBV4-1 and TRBJ2-1; 8 bases match TRBD2. The V and J ends lost 0 bases and 9 bases, in that order; junction bases with no gene match: 4. The CDR3 length is 14 residues. Germline CDR1 MGHRA, CDR2 YSYEKL. The CDR3 sequence is CASSQDRTSIEQFF. Written as DNA, the CDR3 is TGCGCCAGCAGCCAAGATCGGACTAGCATTGAGCAGTTCTTC.

This clone was counted a single time. The chain joins TRBV28 to TRBJ1-2; 8 nucleotides line up with TRBD1. Trimming cost V 7 bases and J 5 bases; bases outside gene matches: 6. CDR3 size: 13 residues. Germline lookup yields CDR1 MDHEN and CDR2 SYDVKM. Here the CDR3 DNA reads TGTGCCAGCACCCGCCAGGGGGCGTATGGCTACACCTTC. Encoded protein: CASTRQGAYGYTF.

The chain recombines TRBV7-9 with TRBJ2-2; D gene unclear. Germline V gene data show CDR1 as SEHNR and CDR2 as FQNEAQ (reference sequence). Trimming left V 6 bases short and J 7 bases short, with 12 bases between. The CDR3 sequence is 13 residues long. CDR3 coding DNA: TGTGCCAGCAGGTCTGTCGATCTCGGGGAGCTGTTTTTT. Translating gives CASRSVDLGELFF.

J is TRBJ2-7 and V is TRBV6-5; D is ambiguous. CDR1 is MNHEY, CDR2 SVGAGI, per germline. The length of the CDR3 is 14 residues. Trimming took off 2 bases at V and 0 bases at J, with 8 bases between the two ends. The DNA for the CDR3 is TGTGCCAGCAGTTACCACCAGAGCTCCTACGAGCAGTACTTC. This gives the protein CASSYHQSSYEQYF.

Concerning this clone itself: In the same sample, other DNA sequences code for this CDR3. The rearrangement uses TRBV7-9 and TRBJ2-1; 11 bases are shared with TRBD2. CDR3 length: 17 residues. The germline gives CDR1 SEHNR, CDR2 FQNEAQ (reference sequence). After removal of 4 bases from V and 0 bases from J, the junction contained 5 bases not matched to a gene. The CDR3 region has the DNA TGTGCCAGCAGCTCCGGACTAGCGGGTATCTCCTACAATGAGCAGTTCTTC. Protein sequence: CASSSGLAGISYNEQFF.

The chain joins TRBV27 to TRBJ2-7, with TRBD1 as a possible D gene (6 bases). Germline-derived CDR1 and CDR2 are MNHEY and SMNVEV (reference sequence). The CDR3 sequence is 13 residues long. V dropped 6 bases and J dropped 7 bases, with 16 bases sitting between them. CDR3 nucleotide sequence: TGTGCCAGCAGAGCGCTAGGGGGAGAAGAGCAGTACTTC. Its translation is CASRALGGEEQYF.

The chain combines TRBV29-1 with TRBJ2-2, with D perhaps matching TRBD1 or TRBD2 (5 bases each). V was pared by 3 bases and J by 4 bases, with 15 bases between. Per germline, CDR1 SQVTM and CDR2 ANQGSEA. This CDR3 has 15 residues. This CDR3 is CSVDDPEGITGELFF. The CDR3 DNA reads TGCAGCGTTGATGACCCCGAGGGGATCACCGGGGAGCTGTTTTTT.

The chain joins TRBV6-5 to TRBJ2-1, with 8 bases lining up with TRBD1. CDR1 and CDR2 (germline): MNHEY, SVGAGI. This CDR3 region has 14 residues. V lost 6 bases and J lost 3; bases outside the gene matches: 4. DNA for the CDR3: TGTGCCAGCAGCCTACAGGGGGGCTACAATGAGCAGTTCTTC. This gives the protein CASSLQGGYNEQFF.

The gene calls are TRBV4-1 and TRBJ1-5, with a weak D call TRBD1 (5 bases). This CDR3 contains 16 residues. Germline V gene data show CDR1 as MGHRA and CDR2 as YSYEKL. The V gene lost 4 bases and the J gene lost 6 bases, with 19 bases spanning the gap. The CDR3 sequence: CASSPRGLGDGQPQHF. CDR3 nucleotides: TGCGCCAGCAGCCCTCGGGGCCTCGGAGATGGTCAGCCCCAGCATTTT.

The chain recombines TRBV11-2 with TRBJ2-7; 9 positions agree with TRBD2. Germline V gene sequence: CDR1 SGHAT, CDR2 FQNNGV. The CDR3 covers 13 residues. The V gene end was trimmed by 8 bases and the J gene end by 3 bases; junction bases not matched to a gene: 5. In nucleotides, the CDR3 is TGTGCCAGCGTACTAGCGGGTAACTACGAGCAGTACTTC. Amino acid sequence: CASVLAGNYEQYF.

The rearrangement links TRBV10-2 to TRBJ1-1; D gene ambiguous. The germline V and J ends were trimmed by 4 bases and 4 bases, with 13 bases remaining between them. CDR1 is WSHSY and CDR2 is SAAADI in the germline V gene. The CDR3 is made up of 14 amino acids. CDR3 in amino acids: CASSVLRESTEAFF. Written as DNA, the CDR3 is TGCGCCAGCAGTGTCCTACGTGAGTCCACTGAAGCTTTCTTT.

The CDR3 region has the DNA TGCGCCAGCAGCCATAGACTAGGGTCCTACAATGAGCAGTTCTTC. It translates to CASSHRLGSYNEQFF. The chain links TRBV4-1 to TRBJ2-1, with D perhaps matching TRBD2 (6 bases). The CDR3 length is 15 residues. From germline, CDR1 is MGHRA and CDR2 YSYEKL. V dropped 3 bases and J dropped 1 base, with 10 bases sitting between them.

This chain joins TRBV19 and TRBJ1-2; the D is unclear. Germline V gene data show CDR1 as LNHDA and CDR2 as SQIVND (reference sequence). The V and J ends lost 0 bases and 6 bases respectively, with 5 bases between them. The CDR3 covers 12 residues. The CDR3 DNA reads as TGTGCCAGTAGTATAGAGGAGGATGGCTACACCTTC. It specifies CASSIEEDGYTF. Drawing the rest from reference TRBV19 and TRBJ1-2, the complete variable domain is DGGITQSPKYLFRKEGQNVTLSCEQNLNHDAMYWYRQDPGQGLRLIYYSQIVNDFQKGDIAEGYSVSREKKESFPLTVTSAQKNPTAFYLCASSIEEDGYTFGSGTRLTVV.